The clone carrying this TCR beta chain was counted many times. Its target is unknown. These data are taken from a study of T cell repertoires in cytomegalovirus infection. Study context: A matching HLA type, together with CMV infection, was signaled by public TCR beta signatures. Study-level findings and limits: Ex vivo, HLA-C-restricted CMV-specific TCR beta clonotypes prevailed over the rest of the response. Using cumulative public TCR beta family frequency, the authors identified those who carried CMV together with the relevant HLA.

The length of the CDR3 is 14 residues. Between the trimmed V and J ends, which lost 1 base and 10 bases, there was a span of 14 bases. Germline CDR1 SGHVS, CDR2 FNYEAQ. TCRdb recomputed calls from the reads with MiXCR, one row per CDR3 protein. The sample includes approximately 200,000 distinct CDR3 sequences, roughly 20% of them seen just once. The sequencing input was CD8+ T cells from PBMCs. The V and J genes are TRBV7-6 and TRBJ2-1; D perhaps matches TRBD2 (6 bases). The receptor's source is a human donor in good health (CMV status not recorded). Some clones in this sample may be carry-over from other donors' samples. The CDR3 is CASSLVISGGEQFF. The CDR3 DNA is TGTGCCAGCAGCTTAGTAATTAGTGGGGGGGAGCAGTTCTTC. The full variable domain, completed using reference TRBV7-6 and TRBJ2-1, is GAGVSQSPRYKVTKRGQDVALRCDPISGHVSLYWYRQALGQGPEFLTYFNYEAQQDKSGLPNDRFSAERPEGSISTLTIQRTEQRDSAMYRCASSLVISGGEQFFGPGTRLTVL.